This T cell receptor (beta chain) comes out of a study of T cell changes during pregnancy in multiple sclerosis. The CDR3 is 14 residues long. CDR1 and CDR2 from the germline V gene are MNHNS and SASEGT. Trimming removed 10 bases from V and 8 bases from J, with 23 bases in between. Data came from immunoSEQ multiplex PCR; TCRdb stores just in-frame clones and leaves some out. The profile covers approximately 110,000 clones, with 90% to 95% appearing a single time and 3.5% taken by the ten largest. The TCR comes from a female donor with multiple sclerosis, enrolled in a pregnancy study. The chain couples TRBV6-1 to TRBJ1-2, with D possibly being TRBD1 (5 bases). Sequencing was performed on peripheral blood, taken after pregnancy. The CDR3 is CANTLSSDTGGYTF. The CDR3 DNA reads TGTGCCAACACCCTCTCCTCGGACACGGGCGGCTACACCTTC.